This T cell receptor (beta chain) is from a study of shared clonotypes between healthy human individuals. Study overall: The donor group consisted of two women and three men, aged 18 to 49.

V lost 5 bases to trimming and J lost 5 bases; unmatched junction nucleotides: 8. Germline V gives CDR1 SGHAT, CDR2 FQNNGV. The CDR3 consists of 15 residues. The method was immunoSEQ multiplex PCR; TCRdb's version includes in-frame clones alone and lacks a portion of them. The sample shows more than 2 million clones, about 94% of them seen only once. The TCR was taken from a man between 18 and 35 years old in good health. Sequences were obtained from naive CD4+ T cells sorted from blood. Subset described: CD45RA+ positively selected. The V call is TRBV11-2, the J call TRBJ1-2; 10 nucleotides match TRBD1. The chain's CDR3 is CASSVRDRGLYGYTF. The CDR3 coding sequence is TGTGCCAGCAGCGTACGGGACAGGGGTCTTTATGGCTACACCTTC.